These 32 T cell receptor beta chains were sequenced from one sample in a study of response to subunit inactivated influenza vaccine. Via MiXCR, TCRdb re-called the RT-PCR reads, giving one row per CDR3 protein. The data contain around 750,000 distinct CDR3 sequences, less than 25% of them singletons. The sequencing used PBMCs from blood, collected 5 days after vaccination. These receptors were taken from a man aged 45 to 65 who received an inactivated influenza vaccine.

The count of this clonotype is one. The chain combines TRBV28 with TRBJ1-1; the match to TRBD1 covers 8 bases. This CDR3 contains 15 residues. Germline lookup yields CDR1 MDHEN and CDR2 SYDVKM. With V trimmed by 6 bases and J by 1 base, 7 bases remained unmatched. The CDR3 spells CASSLTQGGNTEAFF. CDR3 sequence (DNA): TGTGCCAGCAGCCTTACACAGGGGGGGAACACTGAAGCTTTCTTT.

The gene calls are TRBV20-1 and TRBJ1-2; D gene ambiguous. This CDR3 spans 12 amino acids. Germline values: CDR1 DFQATT, CDR2 SNEGSKA (reference sequence). Between the trimmed V and J ends, which lost 4 bases and 2 bases, there was a span of 8 bases. The CDR3 loop reads CSAKVGNYGYTF. Written as DNA, the CDR3 is TGCAGTGCTAAGGTCGGGAACTATGGCTACACCTTC.

This clonotype was recorded a few times. The rearrangement uses TRBV9 and TRBJ2-5; 11 nucleotides agree with TRBD2. The germline gives CDR1 SGDLS, CDR2 YYNGEE. The CDR3 runs 14 residues. V dropped 3 bases and J dropped 3; count of bases not matched to a gene: 1. The CDR3 DNA follows: TGTGCCAGCAGCGCGACTAGCGGGAAAGAGACCCAGTACTTC. Translation: CASSATSGKETQYF. Looking up the rest from reference TRBV9 and TRBJ2-5 gives the full variable domain: DSGVTQTPKHLITATGQRVTLRCSPRSGDLSVYWYQQSLDQGLQFLIQYYNGEERAKGNILERFSAQQFPDLHSELNLSSLELGDSALYFCASSATSGKETQYFGPGTRLLVL.

This clonotype occurred many times. The junction departs from the called germline gene at one end, perhaps through a read error. The chain has TRBV7-9 and TRBJ2-2; D assignment may be TRBD1 or TRBD2 (6 bases each). CDR1 is SEHNR, CDR2 FQNEAQ, per germline (reference sequence). The CDR3 totals 15 residues. DNA of the CDR3: TGCGCCAGCAGCTTTGGGGGGCTGAACACCGGGGAGCTGTTTTTT. It encodes CASSFGGLNTGELFF.

The V call is TRBV12-3 or TRBV12-4, the J call TRBJ2-1, with D possibly being TRBD1 or TRBD2 (6 bases each). V lost 3 bases and J 5 bases, leaving 17 bases between the germline ends. The CDR3 covers 16 residues. CDR3 DNA: TGTGCCAGCAGTTTTGCGGCGGGACAAGACCACAATGAGCAGTTCTTC. It translates to CASSFAAGQDHNEQFF.

Regarding this clonotype: Compared with germline, one end of the junction differs, possibly owing to a read error. The V call is TRBV12-3 or TRBV12-4, the J call TRBJ2-4; D ambiguous. CDR3 size: 14 residues. CDR3 in amino acids: CASTILPAENIQYF. CDR3 DNA sequence: TGTGCCAGCACCATTCTGCCAGCCGAAAACATTCAGTACTTC.

Note on this clonotype: Since a much larger clone is just one base distant, this may be a read error. Since the CDR3 does not end with the conserved phenylalanine or tryptophan, this likely comes from a read error. Here the CDR3 reads CASSGDRASNQPQHS. The CDR3 region has the DNA TGTGCCAGCTCAGGGGACAGGGCAAGCAATCAGCCCCAGCATTCT. The rearrangement links TRBV18 to TRBJ1-5, with 9 bases matching TRBD1. CDR3 size: 15 residues. Trimming took 5 bases from V and 1 from J; bases not matched to a gene: 3. CDR1 is KGHSH and CDR2 is LQKENI in the germline V gene.

This clonotype was detected only a few times. The rearrangement uses TRBV12-3 or TRBV12-4 and TRBJ1-1; 11 positions match TRBD1. Trimming at V came to 6 bases and at J to 4 bases, leaving 13 bases not matched to a gene. The length of the CDR3 is 17 residues. CDR3 nucleotide sequence: TGTGCCAGCAGCTTGGGCTGGGGGGACAGGGGGACCACTGAAGCTTTCTTT. Residues: CASSLGWGDRGTTEAFF.

The rearrangement uses TRBV6-1 and TRBJ2-7; 9 bases map to TRBD2. The V segment lost 4 bases and the J segment 2 bases; nucleotides outside the gene matches: 6. This CDR3 contains 15 residues. The germline gives CDR1 MNHNS, CDR2 SASEGT. The CDR3 nucleotides are TGTGCCAGCAGTGGATCTAGCGGGGCGACCTACGAGCAGTACTTC. Protein product: CASSGSSGATYEQYF.

This clonotype appeared a few times. CDR3 in DNA: TGTGCCAGCAGCGCGACTAGCGGTAGCACAGATACGCAGTATTTT. Encoded protein: CASSATSGSTDTQYF. The chain combines TRBV7-3 with TRBJ2-3, with 9 bases that match TRBD2. Germline lookup yields CDR1 SGHTA and CDR2 FQGTGA. The CDR3 sequence is 15 residues long. V lost 5 bases to trimming and J lost 0 bases; unmatched junction nucleotides: 3.

This chain links TRBV28 with TRBJ2-7; D is unresolved. CDR3 length: 14 residues. The V gene's germline CDR1 is MDHEN and CDR2 SYDVKM. V lost 7 bases and J 5 bases, leaving 18 bases between the germline ends. This CDR3 reads CASTTGDPGHEQYF. CDR3 DNA: TGTGCCAGCACCACGGGCGACCCCGGCCACGAGCAGTACTTC.

The sample holds a few counts of this clonotype. The V call is TRBV5-1, the J call TRBJ2-3; TRBD2 matches at 8 bases. The CDR3 has 17 amino acids. V lost 2 bases and J lost 1; bases outside the gene matches: 9. Looked up from germline, CDR1 is SGHRS and CDR2 is YFSETQ. In DNA, the CDR3 is TGCGCCAGCAGCTTCCCCTCCGGGGGGGAACGCACAGATACGCAGTATTTT. The encoded protein is CASSFPSGGERTDTQYF.

This clonotype was seen ten or more times. This sequence joins TRBV12-3 or TRBV12-4 and TRBJ1-2; 11 bases are a match to TRBD1. CDR3 length equals 13 residues. Trimming removed 3 bases from V and 6 bases from J; junction bases left unmatched: 0. The CDR3 here is CASSLDRGHGYTF. The CDR3 region has the DNA TGTGCCAGCAGTTTGGACAGGGGGCATGGCTACACCTTC.

The table lists this clonotype with a few counts. The rearrangement uses TRBV6-4 and TRBJ1-5; no reliable D call. From germline, CDR1 is MRHNA and CDR2 SNTAGT. Trimming shortened V by 1 base and J by 0 bases, and 10 bases separated the two germline ends. This CDR3 is 16 amino acids long. CDR3 protein: CASSDFLGYSNQPQHF. The CDR3 DNA is TGTGCCAGCAGTGACTTCTTGGGGTATAGCAATCAGCCCCAGCATTTT.

The chain has TRBV4-3 and TRBJ2-2; perhaps TRBD1 as D (5 bases). Trimming stripped 2 bases from V and 1 base from J, with 11 bases between. There are 16 residues in the CDR3. Germline-derived CDR1 and CDR2 are LGHNA and YSLEER. The CDR3 DNA is TGCGCCAGCAGCCAAATAGGGGTTGGGAACACCGGGGAGCTGTTTTTT. This translates into CASSQIGVGNTGELFF.

V gene TRBV29-1 combines with J gene TRBJ2-7, with D uncertain. The CDR3 is made up of 12 amino acids. Germline V lookup: CDR1 SQVTM, CDR2 ANQGSEA. V lost 4 bases to trimming and J lost 7 bases, with 14 bases between them. As DNA, the CDR3 is TGCAGCGTTGGCGGCAGAATTCGTGAGCAGTACTTC. Protein: CSVGGRIREQYF.

The gene calls are TRBV6-1 and TRBJ2-5, with 8 positions matching TRBD2. J lost 5 bases, V lost 6 bases, and 11 bases had no gene match. This CDR3 is built from 15 residues. CDR1 and CDR2 from the germline V gene are MNHNS and SASEGT. The DNA for the CDR3 is TGTGCCAGCAGCCTCGCAAGCGGGAGAATCGAGACCCAGTACTTC. Its protein is CASSLASGRIETQYF.

This clonotype was seen a few times. The chain employs TRBV9 and TRBJ2-3; D call uncertain. V lost 4 bases to trimming and J lost 7 bases, with 19 bases between them. Germline V gene sequence: CDR1 SGDLS, CDR2 YYNGEE. This CDR3 spans 15 amino acids. The DNA for the CDR3 is TGTGCCAGCAGCTATCAGCTGAACCAAGAAAATACGCAGTATTTT. Translating gives CASSYQLNQENTQYF. The full variable domain, rest sourced from reference TRBV9 and TRBJ2-3, is DSGVTQTPKHLITATGQRVTLRCSPRSGDLSVYWYQQSLDQGLQFLIQYYNGEERAKGNILERFSAQQFPDLHSELNLSSLELGDSALYFCASSYQLNQENTQYFGPGTRLTVL.

A few counts support this clonotype. The rearrangement uses TRBV15 and TRBJ2-5; D is possibly TRBD1 (6 bases). Per germline, CDR1 LNHNV and CDR2 YYDKDF (reference sequence). This CDR3 has 15 residues. With 5 bases removed from V and 5 bases from J, the gap between germline ends came to 18 bases. In DNA form, the CDR3 reads TGTGCCACCAGCCCAGGGTGGGGGCTGGCCGAGACCCAGTACTTC. It is translated as CATSPGWGLAETQYF.

The chain couples TRBV7-9 to TRBJ2-1; 9 bases align to TRBD2. Germline CDR1 reads SEHNR; CDR2 reads FQNEAQ (reference sequence). The CDR3 runs to 17 residues. Losses at the gene ends were 3 bases for V and 7 bases for J; bases not matched to a gene: 13. CDR3: CASSFMYAGGPLNEQFF. In nucleotides, the CDR3 is TGTGCCAGCAGCTTTATGTATGCGGGGGGGCCTTTAAATGAGCAGTTCTTC. The full variable domain, with the rest looked up from reference TRBV7-9 and TRBJ2-1, is DTGVSQNPRHKITKRGQNVTFRCDPISEHNRLYWYRQTLGQGPEFLTYFQNEAQLEKSRLLSDRFSAERPKGSFSTLEIQRTEQGDSAMYLCASSFMYAGGPLNEQFFGPGTRLTVL.

The rearrangement links TRBV3-1 to TRBJ2-1; 9 bases agree with TRBD1. Germline CDR1 reads LGHDT; CDR2 reads YNNKEL (reference sequence). The V and J ends lost 4 bases and 8 bases, in that order; junction bases with no gene match: 6. The CDR3 has 14 residues. For the CDR3, the DNA is TGTGCCAGCAGCCGGGACAGGGAGGCTGATGAGCAGTTCTTC. Translating it yields CASSRDREADEQFF.

This chain connects TRBV28 to TRBJ2-1; weak D call: TRBD2 (6 bases). This CDR3 is 15 amino acids long. Germline values: CDR1 MDHEN, CDR2 SYDVKM. Trimming left V 5 bases short and J 2 bases short, with 13 bases between. This CDR3 reads CASSPFPGAYNEQFF. Written as DNA, the CDR3 is TGTGCCAGCAGTCCATTTCCGGGGGCCTACAATGAGCAGTTCTTC.

CDR3 residues: CSVEEAKDTQYF. CDR3 sequence (DNA): TGCAGCGTTGAAGAGGCCAAGGATACGCAGTATTTT. The V and J genes are TRBV29-1 and TRBJ2-3; D not resolved. Deletions cut 0 bases from V and 6 bases from J, with 7 bases between. CDR1 and CDR2 from the germline V gene are SQVTM and ANQGSEA. The CDR3 extends over 12 amino acids.

The chain employs TRBV29-1 and TRBJ2-7; TRBD2 matches at 14 bases. CDR1 and CDR2 from the germline V gene are SQVTM and ANQGSEA. The CDR3 sequence is 16 residues long. J was trimmed by 4 bases and V by 6 bases; bases with no gene match: 11. CDR3 bases: TGCAGCGTGAGGGGACTAGCGGGAGAATACCCATACGAGCAGTACTTC. Translation: CSVRGLAGEYPYEQYF.

This clonotype appeared once. The rearrangement joins TRBV4-3 to TRBJ1-4; unclear D gene. This CDR3 region has 16 residues. Trimming cost V 0 bases and J 0 bases, with 8 bases left between them. Germline assignment: CDR1 LGHNA and CDR2 YSLEER. The CDR3 region is CASSQDYRPTNEKLFF. DNA for the CDR3: TGCGCCAGCAGCCAAGATTACCGACCAACTAATGAAAAACTGTTTTTT.

The V and J genes are TRBV7-2 and TRBJ2-1; 9 bases map to TRBD2. The CDR3 consists of 14 residues. Germline V gives CDR1 SGHTA, CDR2 FQGNSA. V trimming: 1 base; J trimming: 9 bases; junction bases outside the gene matches: 4. The CDR3, as DNA: TGTGCCAGCAGCTTAGTAGCGGGAGTGGTTGAGCAGTTCTTC. Translation gives CASSLVAGVVEQFF.

This clonotype turned up a few times. The chain links TRBV29-1 to TRBJ2-5; D ambiguous. CDR1 is SQVTM, CDR2 ANQGSEA, per germline. V was trimmed by 3 bases and J by 3 bases, leaving 11 bases between them. CDR3 length equals 13 residues. Written as DNA, the CDR3 is TGCAGCGTTGATGTGGGCAGAGAAGAGACCCAGTACTTC. This sequence encodes CSVDVGREETQYF.

CDR3 region: CASSQGAPRRFF. The CDR3 coding sequence is TGTGCCAGCAGCCAAGGGGCCCCCCGCAGATTCTTC. The rearrangement uses TRBV3-1 and TRBJ2-1; unclear D gene. CDR3 size: 12 residues. Germline values: CDR1 LGHDT, CDR2 YNNKEL (reference sequence). Trimming left V 1 base short and J 16 bases short, with 14 bases between.

The sample holds many counts of this clonotype. The chain links TRBV20-1 to TRBJ2-1; D is undetermined. The CDR3 has 14 amino acids. Per the germline V gene, CDR1 is DFQATT and CDR2 is SNEGSKA (reference sequence). V dropped 6 bases and J dropped 2 bases, with 14 bases sitting between them. The CDR3 DNA sequence: TGCAGTGCGAGCCATTACTCTGCCTACAATGAGCAGTTCTTC. As protein: CSASHYSAYNEQFF.

The rearrangement joins TRBV5-1 to TRBJ1-3; TRBD1 matches at 8 bases. The CDR3 covers 12 residues. Germline trimming cut 3 bases from V and 16 bases from J; bases unmatched to any gene: 9. CDR1 is SGHRS and CDR2 is YFSETQ in the germline V gene. As DNA, the CDR3 is TGCGCCAGCAGCTGGGACAGGTCTGTTTGGTATTTT. It is translated as CASSWDRSVWYF.

This clonotype was recorded a few times. The chain uses TRBV5-1 and TRBJ2-1, with a possible D match to TRBD1 (5 bases). Germline V CDR1 and CDR2: SGHRS, YFSETQ. With 0 bases removed from V and 8 bases from J, the gap between germline ends came to 15 bases. The CDR3 extends over 15 amino acids. The CDR3 sequence: CASSLEWSVGDEQFF. As DNA, the CDR3 is TGCGCCAGCAGCTTGGAATGGTCTGTAGGGGATGAGCAGTTCTTC. Full variable domain (missing parts from reference TRBV5-1 and TRBJ2-1): KAGVTQTPRYLIKTRGQQVTLSCSPISGHRSVSWYQQTPGQGLQFLFEYFSETQRNKGNFPGRFSGRQFSNSRSEMNVSTLELGDSALYLCASSLEWSVGDEQFFGPGTRLTVL.

This clonotype has just a few counts. The J gene is TRBJ2-1, the V gene TRBV6-5, with a possible D match to TRBD1 (7 bases). Between the trimmed V and J ends, which lost 0 bases and 9 bases, there was a span of 21 bases. Germline lookup yields CDR1 MNHEY and CDR2 SVGAGI. The CDR3 totals 17 residues. Written as DNA, the CDR3 is TGTGCCAGCAGTTACTCGAAGTTGGAGGGGGCCATGGGTGAGCAGTTCTTC. Translation: CASSYSKLEGAMGEQFF.